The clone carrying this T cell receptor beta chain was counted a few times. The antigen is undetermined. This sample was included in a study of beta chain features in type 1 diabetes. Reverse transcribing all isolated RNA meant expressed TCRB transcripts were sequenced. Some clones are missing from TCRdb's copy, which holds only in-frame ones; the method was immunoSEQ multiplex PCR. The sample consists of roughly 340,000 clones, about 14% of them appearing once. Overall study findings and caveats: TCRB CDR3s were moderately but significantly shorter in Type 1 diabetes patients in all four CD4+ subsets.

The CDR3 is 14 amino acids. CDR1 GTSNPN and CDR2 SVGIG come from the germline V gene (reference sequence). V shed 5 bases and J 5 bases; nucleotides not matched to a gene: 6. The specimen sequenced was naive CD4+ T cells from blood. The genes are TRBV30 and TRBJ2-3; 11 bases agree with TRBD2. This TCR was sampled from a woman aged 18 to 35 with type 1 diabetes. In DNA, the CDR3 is TGTGCCTGGCGCCTAGCGGGAGGAGGAGATACGCAGTATTTT. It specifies CAWRLAGGGDTQYF. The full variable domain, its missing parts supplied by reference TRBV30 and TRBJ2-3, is SQTIHQWPATLVQPVGSPLSLECTVEGTSNPNLYWYRQAAGRGLQLLFYSVGIGQISSEVPQNLSASRPQDRQFILSSKKLLLSDSGFYLCAWRLAGGGDTQYFGPGTRLTVL.